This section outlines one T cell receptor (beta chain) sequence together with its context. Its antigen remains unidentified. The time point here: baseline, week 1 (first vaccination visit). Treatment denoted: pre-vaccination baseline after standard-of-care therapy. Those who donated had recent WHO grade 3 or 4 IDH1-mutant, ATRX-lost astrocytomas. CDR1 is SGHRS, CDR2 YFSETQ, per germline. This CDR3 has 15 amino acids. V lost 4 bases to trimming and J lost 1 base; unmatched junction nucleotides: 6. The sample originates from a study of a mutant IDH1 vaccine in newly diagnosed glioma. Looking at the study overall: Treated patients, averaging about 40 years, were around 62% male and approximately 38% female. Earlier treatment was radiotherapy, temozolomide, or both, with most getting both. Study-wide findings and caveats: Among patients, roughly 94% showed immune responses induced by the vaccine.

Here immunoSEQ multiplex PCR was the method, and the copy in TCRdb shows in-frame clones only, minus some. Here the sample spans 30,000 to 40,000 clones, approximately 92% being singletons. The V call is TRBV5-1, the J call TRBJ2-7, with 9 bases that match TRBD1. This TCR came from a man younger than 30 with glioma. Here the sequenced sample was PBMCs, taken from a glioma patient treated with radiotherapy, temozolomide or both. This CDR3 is CASSHRDRASYEQYF. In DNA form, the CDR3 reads TGCGCCAGCAGCCACCGGGACAGGGCGTCCTACGAGCAGTACTTC. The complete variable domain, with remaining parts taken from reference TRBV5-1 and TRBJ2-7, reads KAGVTQTPRYLIKTRGQQVTLSCSPISGHRSVSWYQQTPGQGLQFLFEYFSETQRNKGNFPGRFSGRQFSNSRSEMNVSTLELGDSALYLCASSHRDRASYEQYFGPGTRLTVT.